This TCR beta chain comes out of a study of blood T cell repertoires in COVID-19. In the study's own analysis: Amplified reference gene primers provided the basis for estimating nucleated cell counts. Here immunoSEQ multiplex PCR was the method, and the copy in TCRdb shows in-frame clones only, minus some. V and J calls and clone size come straight from that table; D and trimming were deduced from the DNA. Of approximately 230,000 clones listed, 88% are singletons. The receptor was derived from an elderly man with acute or convalescent COVID-19. The sequenced sample consisted of peripheral blood.

CDR3 coding DNA: TGTGCCAGCAGACAGGGGGCCTACGAGCAGTACTTC. Protein sequence: CASRQGAYEQYF. The rearrangement joins TRBV12-3 or TRBV12-4 to TRBJ2-7; 8 nucleotides align to TRBD1. After removal of 6 bases from V and 2 bases from J, the junction contained 0 bases not matched to a gene. This CDR3 has 12 residues.